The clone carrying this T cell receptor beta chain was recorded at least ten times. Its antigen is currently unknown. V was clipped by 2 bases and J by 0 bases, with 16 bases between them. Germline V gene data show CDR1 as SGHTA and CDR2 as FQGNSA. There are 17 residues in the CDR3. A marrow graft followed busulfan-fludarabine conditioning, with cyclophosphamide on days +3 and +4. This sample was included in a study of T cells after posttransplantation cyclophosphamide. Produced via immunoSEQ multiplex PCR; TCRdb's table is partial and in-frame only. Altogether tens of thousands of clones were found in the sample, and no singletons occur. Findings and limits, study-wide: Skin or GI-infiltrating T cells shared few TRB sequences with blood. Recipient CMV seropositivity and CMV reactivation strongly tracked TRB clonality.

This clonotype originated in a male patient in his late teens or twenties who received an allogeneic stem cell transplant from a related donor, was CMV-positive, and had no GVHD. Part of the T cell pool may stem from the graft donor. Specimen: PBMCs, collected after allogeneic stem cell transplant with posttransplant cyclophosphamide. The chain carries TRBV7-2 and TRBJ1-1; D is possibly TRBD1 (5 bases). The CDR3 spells CASSLQGAVGLNTEAFF. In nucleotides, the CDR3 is TGTGCCAGCAGCTTACAAGGGGCAGTGGGTCTGAACACTGAAGCTTTCTTT.